This T cell receptor (beta chain) originates from a study of T cell responses to AZD1222 COVID-19 vaccine. Points from the study as a whole: The study reported that nearly half of spike-specific TCRs target unmutated variant regions. Repertoire sampling was restricted to post-peak T cell response timepoints. Donors were largely white British and mainly female; clonal diversity was possibly underestimated. Only five or six AZD1222 recipients were seropositive at baseline.

Regarding this clone: Antigen unknown.

V was shortened by 0 bases and J by 4 bases, with 11 bases between the two germline ends. The V gene's germline CDR1 is SGHRS and CDR2 YFSETQ. CDR3 length: 15 residues. The repertoire was sequenced with immunoSEQ multiplex PCR; TCRdb's copy has only in-frame clones and lacks some. The repertoire has fewer than 150,000 clones, more than 75% of them found once; the top ten carry 3% to 4%. This chain links TRBV5-1 with TRBJ2-1, with D hard to call. The sequences come from peripheral blood, collected 28 days after the second AZD1222 dose. The sequence derives from an adult who received the AZD1222 COVID-19 vaccine. This chain's CDR3 is CASSLGQDFYNEQFF. CDR3 DNA sequence: TGCGCCAGCAGCTTGGGGCAGGATTTTTACAATGAGCAGTTCTTC.